This TCR beta chain was sequenced in a study of blood T cell repertoires in COVID-19 (dated by TCRdb to about 2020). Background for the entire study: Collaborator samples came from the United States, Italy and Spain and covered acute and convalescent phases of COVID-19. Where available, HLA class I and class II types were taken from metadata supplied by the sample provider and were not determined by assay-based typing. Deeply sampled blood TCRbeta repertoires from subjects exposed to, actively infected with, or recovered from COVID-19 were included in the dataset. The samples were drawn from the first 160 participants of the ongoing ImmuneRACE study and from some 1,300 subjects provided by 6 global collaborators. A freely available public database, intended as a resource for researchers studying the immune response to SARS-CoV-2, is where the repertoires were released. The material from the prospective study consisted of cDNA or gDNA derived from T cells, B-cell-depleted T cells, or PBMCs. A de-identified subject ID, COVID-19 status, age in years and sex were almost always included in the sample metadata.

The CDR3 spans 13 residues, from the cysteine through the phenylalanine. The kept DNA is CDR3 alone, 39 bases in frame from the first base. Via the germline V gene (reference sequence), CDR1 is MNHEY and CDR2 SMNVEV. At the junction V is shortened by 6 bases and J by 6 bases, with 15 bases in between. TCRbeta CDR3 regions were amplified from genomic DNA by means of the immunoSEQ Assay, a bias-controlled multiplex PCR. Per the original workflow: The number of nucleated cells in each sample was estimated from the amplification of reference gene primers within the assay. Sequence reads were collapsed and filtered to measure the absolute abundance of every unique TCRbeta CDR3 rearrangement. Productive Simpson clonality was computed per sample as the square root of Simpson's diversity index over productive rearrangements. TCRdb carries this immuneACCESS record with in-frame sequences only. Its versions omit some clonotypes, under half of them owing to an unresolved V gene in the studies checked, with the rest unexplained. D and trimming were read from the DNA, whereas the V and J calls and clone size are those reported in that table. This sample gives over 90,000 clones in total; around 84% of them show up just once. About an eighth of the sample lies in the top ten.

The collaborating institutions used their own protocols to collect whole blood in K2EDTA tubes. Collaborator samples were shipped for TCRbeta analysis as frozen whole blood, isolated PBMCs, or DNA extracted from either sample type. Here is what the overall study found, with its caveats: Clinical and demographic metadata were provided uncurated, with the amount varying by source and participant.

Note on this clone: Its antigen is currently not known. Base qualities are not at hand, and no much larger clone is one base apart.

The sequence was obtained from a woman aged 60-70 years in a cohort sampled during active or convalescent COVID-19. The V and J segments used are TRBV27 and TRBJ2-7; D gene: possibly TRBD2, on 7 matching bases. Sequenced: peripheral blood. CDR3 protein: CASREGGVGEQYF. The sequenced DNA is TGTGCCAGCAGGGAAGGGGGGGTGGGCGAGCAGTACTTC.